A single sample is the source of the 14 T cell receptor beta chains below, sequenced in a study of T cells after yellow fever vaccination. TCRdb re-called the 5' RACE reads through MiXCR, storing one row per CDR3 protein. The sample holds 500,000 to 550,000 distinct CDR3 sequences, roughly a fifth seen once. The input for sequencing was PBMCs, taken less than 25 days after the first yellow fever vaccination. Receptor source: a man between 18 and 35 years old who received the YFV17D yellow fever vaccine.

This clonotype was seen a few times. The rearrangement uses TRBV9 and TRBJ2-7; D unresolved. Trimming left V 0 bases short and J 5 bases short, with 21 bases between. CDR3 length equals 17 residues. The germline gives CDR1 SGDLS, CDR2 YYNGEE. DNA of the CDR3: TGTGCCAGCAGCGTAGCGTTCGGGCCTAGTCGGGTAGACGAGCAGTACTTC. Translated: CASSVAFGPSRVDEQYF.

This clonotype turned up a few times. This chain connects TRBV14 to TRBJ2-4; the match to TRBD2 covers 8 bases. Germline V CDR1 and CDR2: SGHDN, FVKESK. The CDR3 extends over 16 amino acids. The trim removed 2 bases at V and 6 bases at J, leaving 9 bases unmatched. The CDR3 sequence is CASSQISGAIGNIQYF. The CDR3 DNA follows: TGTGCCAGCAGCCAAATTAGCGGGGCGATTGGAAACATTCAGTACTTC.

V and J are TRBV20-1 and TRBJ2-7; 12 positions agree with TRBD1. Germline CDR1 is DFQATT and CDR2 is SNEGSKA (reference sequence). The CDR3 is 20 residues long. The V and J ends lost 5 bases and 2 bases, in that order; junction bases with no gene match: 22. The CDR3 sequence: CSASTPPGTGGPIRTYEQYV. The CDR3 bases are TGCAGTGCTTCTACACCTCCCGGGACAGGGGGCCCAATTCGAACCTACGAGCAGTACGTC.

The chain joins TRBV4-1 to TRBJ2-1, with D uncertain. Germline V CDR1 and CDR2: MGHRA, YSYEKL. This CDR3 has 14 residues. The germline V and J ends were trimmed by 0 bases and 8 bases, with 11 bases remaining between them. CDR3 sequence reads: CASSQERRVDEQFF. DNA of the CDR3: TGCGCCAGCAGCCAAGAACGAAGGGTCGATGAGCAGTTCTTC.

A few counts support this clonotype. This chain uses TRBV7-9 with TRBJ2-3; 7 nucleotides line up with TRBD1. The germline V gene encodes CDR1 SEHNR and CDR2 FQNEAQ (reference sequence). V was pared by 3 bases and J by 0 bases, with 6 bases of the junction left unmatched. CDR3 length: 16 residues. Here the CDR3 reads CASSFRTGPSTDTQYF. The CDR3 nucleotides are TGTGCCAGCAGCTTTCGGACAGGTCCTAGCACAGATACGCAGTATTTT.

This clonotype was counted only a few times. This chain uses TRBV19 with TRBJ2-1, with 11 bases identical to TRBD2. The CDR3 is made up of 16 amino acids. CDR1 and CDR2 from the germline V gene are LNHDA and SQIVND (reference sequence). J was trimmed by 6 bases and V by 6 bases; bases with no gene match: 10. The CDR3 coding sequence is TGTGCCAGTAGACCCCAGACTAGCGGGGCGACCAATGAGCAGTTCTTC. It is translated as CASRPQTSGATNEQFF.

This clonotype was counted a few times. The genes are TRBV5-1 and TRBJ2-5, with TRBD1 matching over 9 bases. V gave up 6 bases and J gave up 3 bases; unmatched junction bases: 6. CDR3 length: 14 amino acids. Germline assignment: CDR1 SGHRS and CDR2 YFSETQ. The CDR3 protein is CASTSGQGKETQYF. For the CDR3, the DNA is TGCGCCAGCACCTCGGGACAGGGAAAAGAGACCCAGTACTTC.

The chain recombines TRBV20-1 with TRBJ1-1, with D hard to call. CDR3 size: 15 residues. Germline assignment: CDR1 DFQATT and CDR2 SNEGSKA (reference sequence). Trimming shortened V by 0 bases and J by 0 bases, and 11 bases separated the two germline ends. This chain's CDR3 is CSARDPQAMNTEAFF. The CDR3, as DNA: TGCAGTGCTAGAGATCCGCAGGCCATGAACACTGAAGCTTTCTTT.

In this sample, this clonotype turned up a few times. The genes are TRBV6-5 and TRBJ2-3, with D perhaps matching TRBD2 (6 bases). CDR1 and CDR2 from the germline V gene are MNHEY and SVGAGI. The CDR3 loop spans 15 amino acids. Trimming left V 2 bases short and J 0 bases short, with 9 bases between. In DNA form, the CDR3 reads TGTGCCAGCAGTTACAAGGAGGGTAGCACAGATACGCAGTATTTT. It codes for CASSYKEGSTDTQYF.

This clonotype was observed a handful of times. The chain employs TRBV7-6 and TRBJ2-2; D unresolved. V was pared by 1 base and J by 0 bases, with 9 bases between. Germline V gives CDR1 SGHVS, CDR2 FNYEAQ. The CDR3 is 16 amino acids. As DNA, the CDR3 is TGTGCCAGCAGCTTAGACGTTAATCCGAACACCGGGGAGCTGTTTTTT. This sequence encodes CASSLDVNPNTGELFF.

The gene calls are TRBV30 and TRBJ2-7; D is undetermined. Per the germline V gene, CDR1 is GTSNPN and CDR2 is SVGIG (reference sequence). Between the trimmed V and J ends, which lost 2 bases and 2 bases, there was a span of 10 bases. The CDR3 is made up of 13 amino acids. The CDR3 loop is CAWSPDGPYEQYF. The CDR3 DNA reads as TGTGCCTGGAGTCCCGACGGCCCCTACGAGCAGTACTTC.

This clonotype was detected a few times. This rearrangement joins TRBV25-1 to TRBJ2-1; 7 nucleotides agree with TRBD1. The CDR3 sequence is 18 residues long. Germline V gene lookup returns CDR1 MGHDK and CDR2 SYGVNS. The V gene end was trimmed by 2 bases and the J gene end by 0 bases; junction bases not matched to a gene: 10. The CDR3 nucleotides read TGTGCCAGCAGTGAAGGCCAAGGGGGCTACTTCTCCTACAATGAGCAGTTCTTC. Translating it yields CASSEGQGGYFSYNEQFF.

This clonotype was counted a few times. The CDR3 loop is CATSDLGRGNADTQYF. The CDR3 bases are TGTGCCACCAGTGATTTGGGCAGGGGGAACGCAGATACGCAGTATTTT. The chain recombines TRBV24-1 with TRBJ2-3, with TRBD1 matching over 7 bases. Germline V gene sequence: CDR1 KGHDR, CDR2 SFDVKD. CDR3 size: 16 residues. V was pared by 0 bases and J by 4 bases, with 6 bases of the junction left unmatched.

This chain's CDR3 is CASSFSRRHSNQPQHF. The CDR3 coding sequence is TGTGCCAGTAGTTTTTCTCGGCGCCATAGCAATCAGCCCCAGCATTTT. V and J are TRBV19 and TRBJ1-5; D remains ambiguous. CDR1 is LNHDA and CDR2 is SQIVND in the germline V gene (reference sequence). V gave up 5 bases and J gave up 0 bases, with 14 bases separating them. The CDR3 loop spans 16 amino acids.